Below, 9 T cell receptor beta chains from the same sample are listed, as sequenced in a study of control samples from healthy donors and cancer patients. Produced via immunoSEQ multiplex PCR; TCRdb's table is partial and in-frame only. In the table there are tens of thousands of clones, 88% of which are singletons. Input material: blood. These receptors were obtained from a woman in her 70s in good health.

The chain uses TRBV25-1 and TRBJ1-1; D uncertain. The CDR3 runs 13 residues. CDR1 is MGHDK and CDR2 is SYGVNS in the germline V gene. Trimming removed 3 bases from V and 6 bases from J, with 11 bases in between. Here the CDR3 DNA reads TGTGCCAGCAGTGACTACGACTGGCCTGAAGCTTTCTTT. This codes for CASSDYDWPEAFF.

The CDR3 DNA is TGCAGTGCTAGTGATACCGGGACAGGCTACGAGCAGTACTTC. Amino acid sequence: CSASDTGTGYEQYF. The chain links TRBV20-1 to TRBJ2-7, with TRBD1 matching over 8 bases. Germline values: CDR1 DFQATT, CDR2 SNEGSKA (reference sequence). The J segment lost 3 bases and the V segment lost 3 bases, leaving 7 bases of the junction unmatched. The CDR3 is 14 amino acids.

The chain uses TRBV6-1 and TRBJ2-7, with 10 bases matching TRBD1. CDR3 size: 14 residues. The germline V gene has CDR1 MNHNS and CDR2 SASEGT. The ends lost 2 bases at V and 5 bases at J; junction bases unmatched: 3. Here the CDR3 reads CASSERGTGDEQYF. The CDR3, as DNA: TGTGCCAGCAGTGAAAGAGGGACAGGGGACGAGCAGTACTTC.

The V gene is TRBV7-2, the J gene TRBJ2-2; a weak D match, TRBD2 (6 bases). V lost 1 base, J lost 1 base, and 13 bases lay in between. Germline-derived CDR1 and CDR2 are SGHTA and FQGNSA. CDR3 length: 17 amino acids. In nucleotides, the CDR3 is TGTGCCAGCAGCTTAGGATTGGGAGGATGGAACACCGGGGAGCTGTTTTTT. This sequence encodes CASSLGLGGWNTGELFF.

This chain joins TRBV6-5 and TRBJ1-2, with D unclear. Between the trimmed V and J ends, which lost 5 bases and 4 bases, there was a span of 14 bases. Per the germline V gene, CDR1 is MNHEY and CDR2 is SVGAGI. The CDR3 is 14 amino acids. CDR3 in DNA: TGTGCCAGCAGTACGGCTAGGCGAAGCTATGGCTACACCTTC. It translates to CASSTARRSYGYTF.

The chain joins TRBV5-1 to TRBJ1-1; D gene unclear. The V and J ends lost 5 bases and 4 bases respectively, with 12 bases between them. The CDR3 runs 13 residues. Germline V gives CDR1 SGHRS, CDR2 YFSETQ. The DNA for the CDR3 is TGCGCCAGCAGGATTGGGAGGTCCACTGAAGCTTTCTTT. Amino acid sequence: CASRIGRSTEAFF.

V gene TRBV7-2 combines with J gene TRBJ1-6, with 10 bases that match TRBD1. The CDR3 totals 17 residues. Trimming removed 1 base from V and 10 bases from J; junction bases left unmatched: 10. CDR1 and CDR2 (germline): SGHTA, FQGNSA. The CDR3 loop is CASSLGTTGTGVSPLHF. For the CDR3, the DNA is TGTGCCAGCAGCTTAGGGACCACGGGGACAGGGGTCTCACCCCTCCACTTT.

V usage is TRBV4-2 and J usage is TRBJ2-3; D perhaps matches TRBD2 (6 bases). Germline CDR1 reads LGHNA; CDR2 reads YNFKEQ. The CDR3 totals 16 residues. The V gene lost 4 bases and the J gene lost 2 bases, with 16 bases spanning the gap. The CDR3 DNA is TGTGCCAGCAGCCTACAAGCGTGGACTAACACAGATACGCAGTATTTT. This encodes CASSLQAWTNTDTQYF.

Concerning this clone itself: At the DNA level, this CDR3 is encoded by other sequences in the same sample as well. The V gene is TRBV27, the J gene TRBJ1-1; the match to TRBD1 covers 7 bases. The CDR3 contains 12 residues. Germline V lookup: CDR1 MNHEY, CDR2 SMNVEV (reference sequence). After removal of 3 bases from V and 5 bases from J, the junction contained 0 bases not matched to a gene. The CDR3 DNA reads TGTGCCAGCAGTTTCAGGGGGACTGAAGCTTTCTTT. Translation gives CASSFRGTEAFF.